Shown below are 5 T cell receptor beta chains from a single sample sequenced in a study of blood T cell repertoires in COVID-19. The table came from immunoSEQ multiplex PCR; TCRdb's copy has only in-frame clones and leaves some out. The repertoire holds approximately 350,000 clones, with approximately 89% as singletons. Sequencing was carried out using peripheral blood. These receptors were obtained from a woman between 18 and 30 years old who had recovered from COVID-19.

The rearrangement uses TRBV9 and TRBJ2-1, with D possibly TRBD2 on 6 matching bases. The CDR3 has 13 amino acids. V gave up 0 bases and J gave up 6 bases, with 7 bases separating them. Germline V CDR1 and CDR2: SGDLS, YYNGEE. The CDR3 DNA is TGTGCCAGCAGCGTAGGGACTACCAATGAGCAGTTCTTC. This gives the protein CASSVGTTNEQFF.

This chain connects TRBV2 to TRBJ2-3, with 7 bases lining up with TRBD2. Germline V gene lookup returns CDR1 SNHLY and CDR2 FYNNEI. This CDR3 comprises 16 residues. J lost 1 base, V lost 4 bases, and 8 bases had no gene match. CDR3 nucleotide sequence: TGTGCCAGCAGTGCCCGGGCTAGCGGCGGCACAGATACGCAGTATTTT. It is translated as CASSARASGGTDTQYF.

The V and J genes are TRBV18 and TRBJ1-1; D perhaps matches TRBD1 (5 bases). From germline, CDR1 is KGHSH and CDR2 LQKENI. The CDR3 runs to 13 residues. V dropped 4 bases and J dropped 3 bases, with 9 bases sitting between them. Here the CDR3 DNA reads TGTGCCAGCTCACAGGGGTTTGACACTGAAGCTTTCTTT. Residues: CASSQGFDTEAFF.

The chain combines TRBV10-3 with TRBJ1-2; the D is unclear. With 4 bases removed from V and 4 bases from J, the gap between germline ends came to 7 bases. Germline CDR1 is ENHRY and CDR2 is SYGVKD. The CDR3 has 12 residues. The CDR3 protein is CAISVTSYGYTF. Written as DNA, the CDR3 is TGTGCCATCAGTGTAACGAGCTATGGCTACACCTTC.

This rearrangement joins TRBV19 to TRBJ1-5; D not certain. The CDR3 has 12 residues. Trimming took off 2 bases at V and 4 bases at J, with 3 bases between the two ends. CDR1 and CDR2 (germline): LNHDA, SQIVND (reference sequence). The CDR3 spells CASSIYNQPQHF. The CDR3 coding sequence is TGTGCCAGTAGTATATATAATCAGCCCCAGCATTTT.